The 17 T cell receptor beta chains listed next were all sequenced from one sample in a study of blood T cell repertoires in COVID-19. Clones were read by immunoSEQ multiplex PCR, and TCRdb kept only the in-frame ones, dropping some. Here the sample spans 100,000 to 150,000 clones, roughly 88% being singletons. Sequenced material: peripheral blood. These receptors came from an older man with active COVID-19.

In nucleotides, the CDR3 is TGTGCCAGCAGAGGGGTCCGCTCCTATAATTCACCCCTCCACTTT. Translation gives CASRGVRSYNSPLHF. The V and J genes are TRBV6-5 and TRBJ1-6; a weak D match, TRBD1 (5 bases). CDR3 size: 15 residues. From germline, CDR1 is MNHEY and CDR2 SVGAGI. V lost 6 bases, J lost 0 bases, and 9 bases lay in between.

The CDR3 protein is CASSHSTGNYGYTF. CDR3 sequence (DNA): TGTGCCAGCAGCCATAGTACAGGGAACTATGGCTACACCTTC. The chain has TRBV5-4 and TRBJ1-2; D perhaps matches TRBD1 (6 bases). CDR3 length: 14 amino acids. V was shortened by 4 bases and J by 2 bases, with 12 bases between the two germline ends. Germline assignment: CDR1 SGHNT and CDR2 YYREEE (reference sequence).

The rearrangement links TRBV30 to TRBJ2-7; 9 positions agree with TRBD1. In germline, CDR1 is GTSNPN, CDR2 SVGIG (reference sequence). This CDR3 is built from 17 residues. The ends lost 4 bases at V and 5 bases at J; junction bases unmatched: 18. CDR3 amino acids: CAWTRGLAGQGRDEQYF. For the CDR3, the DNA is TGTGCCTGGACGAGAGGTCTCGCGGGACAGGGAAGGGACGAGCAGTACTTC.

This rearrangement joins TRBV30 to TRBJ2-7, with TRBD1 matching 7 bases. After removal of 2 bases from V and 3 bases from J, the junction contained 10 bases not matched to a gene. The CDR3 runs to 15 residues. Germline lookup yields CDR1 GTSNPN and CDR2 SVGIG (reference sequence). The chain's CDR3 is CAWSRGRQAFYEQYF. CDR3 coding DNA: TGTGCCTGGAGTAGGGGGCGACAGGCTTTCTACGAGCAGTACTTC.

This chain joins TRBV18 and TRBJ2-1; D is possibly TRBD2 (5 bases). The ends were cut back, 3 bases at V and 9 bases at J, with 18 bases in the middle. The CDR3 runs 15 residues. Germline lookup yields CDR1 KGHSH and CDR2 LQKENI. CDR3 nucleotides: TGTGCCAGCTCACCCACTGCTTCCACTCGGGGTGAGCAGTTCTTC. The encoded protein is CASSPTASTRGEQFF.

This chain uses TRBV4-2 with TRBJ2-1; 12 positions agree with TRBD2. The CDR3 contains 17 residues. The trim removed 4 bases at V and 1 base at J, leaving 5 bases unmatched. Germline loops: CDR1 LGHNA, CDR2 YNFKEQ. This chain's CDR3 is CASSPSSGRESYNEQFF. The CDR3 bases are TGTGCCAGCAGCCCATCTAGCGGGAGGGAGTCCTACAATGAGCAGTTCTTC.

The V gene is TRBV18, the J gene TRBJ2-7; 7 nucleotides agree with TRBD2. Germline V CDR1 and CDR2: KGHSH, LQKENI. Germline trimming cut 2 bases from V and 6 bases from J; bases unmatched to any gene: 13. CDR3 length: 16 amino acids. The chain's CDR3 is CASSPVQSGGGGEQYF. The CDR3 DNA reads TGTGCCAGCTCACCAGTTCAGAGTGGCGGCGGGGGCGAGCAGTACTTC.

This chain links TRBV7-2 with TRBJ2-2, with D possibly TRBD2 on 5 matching bases. This CDR3 region has 15 residues. The V end lost 1 base, the J end lost 6 bases, and 12 bases lay between the germline ends. Germline V gives CDR1 SGHTA, CDR2 FQGNSA. The CDR3 sequence: CASSLGARGPGELFF. Written as DNA, the CDR3 is TGTGCCAGCAGCTTAGGGGCCCGAGGGCCCGGGGAGCTGTTTTTT.

The chain employs TRBV5-1 and TRBJ2-7, with 7 nucleotides matching TRBD2. V trimming: 0 bases; J trimming: 5 bases; junction bases outside the gene matches: 14. This CDR3 comprises 17 residues. Looked up from germline, CDR1 is SGHRS and CDR2 is YFSETQ. The DNA for the CDR3 is TGCGCCAGCAGCTTGGGAGTTACGGGCGGGAGTATCCACGAGCAGTACTTC. This sequence encodes CASSLGVTGGSIHEQYF.

The V call is TRBV11-3, the J call TRBJ2-7; 11 nucleotides align to TRBD2. J gave up 7 bases and V 0 bases, and 5 bases lay outside the gene matches. The CDR3 extends over 15 amino acids. The germline V gene has CDR1 SGHNT and CDR2 YENEEA. The CDR3 is CASSLELAGVGEQYF. The CDR3 DNA reads TGTGCCAGCAGCTTAGAACTAGCGGGAGTGGGTGAGCAGTACTTC.

There are a few counts of this clone. This chain links TRBV10-1 with TRBJ1-6, with 7 bases identical to TRBD1. Germline trimming cut 7 bases from V and 7 bases from J; bases unmatched to any gene: 10. Germline CDR1 reads WNHNN; CDR2 reads SYGVQD (reference sequence). This CDR3 is built from 15 residues. The DNA for the CDR3 is TGCGCCAGCAACGGCGGGGACAGAAACAATTCACCCCTCCACTTT. Protein sequence: CASNGGDRNNSPLHF.

The CDR3 DNA follows: TGTGCCAGCAGTTTCAACCTAGCGGTATCCTACAATGAGCAGTTCTTC. Translated, it gives CASSFNLAVSYNEQFF. The chain combines TRBV28 with TRBJ2-1; 7 bases map to TRBD2. CDR1 and CDR2 from the germline V gene are MDHEN and SYDVKM. The V gene end was trimmed by 3 bases and the J gene end by 1 base; junction bases not matched to a gene: 6. The CDR3 has 16 residues.

CDR3 region: CASSLGTASSGNTIYF. The CDR3 nucleotides are TGTGCCAGCTCACTGGGGACAGCGAGCTCTGGAAACACCATATATTTT. The chain uses TRBV18 and TRBJ1-3, with 7 bases matching TRBD1. The CDR3 totals 16 residues. Germline V gene sequence: CDR1 KGHSH, CDR2 LQKENI. V was clipped by 4 bases and J by 0 bases; unmatched bases: 6. The variable domain in full, completed from reference TRBV18 and TRBJ1-3, reads NAGVMQNPRHLVRRRGQEARLRCSPMKGHSHVYWYRQLPEEGLKFMVYLQKENIIDESGMPKERFSAEFPKEGPSILRIQQVVRGDSAAYFCASSLGTASSGNTIYFGEGSWLTVV.

The chain joins TRBV3-1 (or the pseudogene TRBV3-2) to TRBJ2-5; 8 nucleotides match TRBD2. CDR1 LGHDT and CDR2 YNNKEL come from the germline V gene (reference sequence). V lost 4 bases and J lost 4; bases outside the gene matches: 5. The CDR3 has 14 amino acids. The CDR3 bases are TGTGCCAGCAGCCCCAGGACTAGCTCAGAGACCCAGTACTTC. Its translation is CASSPRTSSETQYF.

This rearrangement joins TRBV4-1 to TRBJ1-4; a possible D gene is TRBD1 (5 bases). The ends were cut back, 1 base at V and 5 bases at J, with 11 bases in the middle. Germline V lookup: CDR1 MGHRA, CDR2 YSYEKL. CDR3 size: 15 residues. The CDR3 region is CASSQVPGFNEKLFF. The CDR3 DNA is TGCGCCAGCAGCCAAGTCCCAGGGTTCAATGAAAAACTGTTTTTT.

The rearrangement links TRBV19 to TRBJ2-7, with 11 positions matching TRBD2. This CDR3 has 15 amino acids. Germline CDR1 and CDR2: LNHDA and SQIVND (reference sequence). The V segment lost 7 bases and the J segment 4 bases; nucleotides outside the gene matches: 9. This CDR3 reads CASKRGTSGPYEQYF. CDR3 nucleotides: TGTGCCAGTAAGCGAGGGACTAGCGGACCTTACGAGCAGTACTTC.

The rearrangement joins TRBV11-2 to TRBJ2-1, with TRBD2 identical over 9 bases. This CDR3 region has 16 residues. V was pared by 3 bases and J by 8 bases, with 11 bases of the junction left unmatched. Germline CDR1 reads SGHAT; CDR2 reads FQNNGV. The CDR3 reads CASSFGGGRASDEQFF. CDR3 bases: TGTGCCAGCAGCTTCGGGGGCGGGAGGGCCTCGGATGAGCAGTTCTTC.